This note documents a single T cell receptor beta chain sequence. Its specificity is not known. This entry belongs to a study of T cell responses to AZD1222 COVID-19 vaccine. Study-level points and caveats: Researchers took repertoire samples only after the peak T cell response had come. With two AZD1222 doses given, Spike-specific TCR breadth and depth both rose.

Germline V gene data show CDR1 as SNHLY and CDR2 as FYNNEI. The V end lost 8 bases, the J end lost 4 bases, and 11 bases lay between the germline ends. This CDR3 comprises 13 residues. Sequencing used immunoSEQ multiplex PCR; TCRdb keeps in-frame clones, though not all of them. The sample holds roughly 30,000 clones, roughly 78% seen once. The genes are TRBV2 and TRBJ2-2; unclear D gene. The source is an adult in good health. Sample: peripheral blood, taken on day 0 of AZD1222 vaccination. Written as DNA, the CDR3 is TGTGCCAGCTTAGAGCAGCCCACCGGGGAGCTGTTTTTT. It codes for CASLEQPTGELFF.